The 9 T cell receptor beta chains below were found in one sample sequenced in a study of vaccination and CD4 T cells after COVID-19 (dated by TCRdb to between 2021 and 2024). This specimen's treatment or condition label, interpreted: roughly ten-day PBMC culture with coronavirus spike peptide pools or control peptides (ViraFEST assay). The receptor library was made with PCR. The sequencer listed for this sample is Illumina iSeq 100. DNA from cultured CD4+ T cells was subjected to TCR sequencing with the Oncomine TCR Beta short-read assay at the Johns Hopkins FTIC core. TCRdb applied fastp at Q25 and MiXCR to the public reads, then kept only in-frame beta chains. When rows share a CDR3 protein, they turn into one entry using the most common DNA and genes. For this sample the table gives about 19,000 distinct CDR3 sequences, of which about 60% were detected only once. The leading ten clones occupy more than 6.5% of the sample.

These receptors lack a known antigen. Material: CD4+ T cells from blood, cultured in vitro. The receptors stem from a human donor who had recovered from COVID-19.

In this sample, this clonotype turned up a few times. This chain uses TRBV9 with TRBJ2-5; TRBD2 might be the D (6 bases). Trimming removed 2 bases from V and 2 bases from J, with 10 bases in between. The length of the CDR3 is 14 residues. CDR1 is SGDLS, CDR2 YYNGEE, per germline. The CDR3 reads CASSVAGSQETQYF. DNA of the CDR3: TGTGCCAGCAGCGTGGCGGGGAGTCAAGAGACCCAGTACTTC.

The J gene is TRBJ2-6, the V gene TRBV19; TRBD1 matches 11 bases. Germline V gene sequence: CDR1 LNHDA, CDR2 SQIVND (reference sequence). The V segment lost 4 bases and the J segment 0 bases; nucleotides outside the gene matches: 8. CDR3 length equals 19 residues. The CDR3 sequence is CASSRGDRGTTSGANVLTF. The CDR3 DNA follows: TGTGCCAGTAGTAGGGGGGACAGGGGGACCACCTCTGGGGCCAACGTCCTGACTTTC. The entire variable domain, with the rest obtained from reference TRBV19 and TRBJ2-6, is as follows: DGGITQSPKYLFRKEGQNVTLSCEQNLNHDAMYWYRQDPGQGLRLIYYSQIVNDFQKGDIAEGYSVSREKKESFPLTVTSAQKNPTAFYLCASSRGDRGTTSGANVLTFGAGSRLTVL.

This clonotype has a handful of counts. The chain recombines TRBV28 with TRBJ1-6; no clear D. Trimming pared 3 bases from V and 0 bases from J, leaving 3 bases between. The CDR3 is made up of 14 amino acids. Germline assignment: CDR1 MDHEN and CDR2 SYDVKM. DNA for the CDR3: TGTGCCAGCAGTTTGGGCTCCTATAATTCACCCCTCCACTTT. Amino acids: CASSLGSYNSPLHF.

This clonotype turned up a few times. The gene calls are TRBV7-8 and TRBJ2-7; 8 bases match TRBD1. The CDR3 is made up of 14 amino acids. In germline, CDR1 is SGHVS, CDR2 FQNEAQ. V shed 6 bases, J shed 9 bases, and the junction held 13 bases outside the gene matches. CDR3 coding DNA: TGTGCCAGCAGTCCCGGGACAGGTCCTACGGGGCAGTACTTC. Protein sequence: CASSPGTGPTGQYF. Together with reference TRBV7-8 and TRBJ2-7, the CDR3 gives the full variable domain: GAGVSQSPRYKVAKRGQDVALRCDPISGHVSLFWYQQALGQGPEFLTYFQNEAQLDKSGLPSDRFFAERPEGSVSTLKIQRTQQEDSAVYLCASSPGTGPTGQYFGPGTRLTVT.

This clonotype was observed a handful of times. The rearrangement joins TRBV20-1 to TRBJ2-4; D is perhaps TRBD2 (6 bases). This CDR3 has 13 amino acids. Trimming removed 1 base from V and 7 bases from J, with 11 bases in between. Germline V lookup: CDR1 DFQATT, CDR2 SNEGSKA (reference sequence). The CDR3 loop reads CSARVEGRNIQYF. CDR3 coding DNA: TGCAGTGCTAGAGTGGAGGGTAGGAACATTCAGTACTTC.

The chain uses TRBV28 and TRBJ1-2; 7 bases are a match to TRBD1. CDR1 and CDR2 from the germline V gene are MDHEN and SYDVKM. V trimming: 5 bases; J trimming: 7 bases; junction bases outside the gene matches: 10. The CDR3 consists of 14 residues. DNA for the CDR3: TGTGCCAGCAGTGCCGGGACAGATTATGGTGGCTACACCTTC. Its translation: CASSAGTDYGGYTF.

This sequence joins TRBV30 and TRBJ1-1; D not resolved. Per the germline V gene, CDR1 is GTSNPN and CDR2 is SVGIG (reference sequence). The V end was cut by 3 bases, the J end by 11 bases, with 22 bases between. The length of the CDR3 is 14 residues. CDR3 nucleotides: TGTGCCTGGAGCCGACCGGGTGACCTCCTGGGGGCTTTCTTT. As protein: CAWSRPGDLLGAFF.

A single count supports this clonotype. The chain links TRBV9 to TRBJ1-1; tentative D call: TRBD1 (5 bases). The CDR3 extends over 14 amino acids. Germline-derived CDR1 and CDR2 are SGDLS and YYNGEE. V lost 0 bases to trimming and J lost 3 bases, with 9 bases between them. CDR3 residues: CASSVGGVHTEAFF. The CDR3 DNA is TGTGCCAGCAGCGTAGGAGGGGTCCACACTGAAGCTTTCTTT. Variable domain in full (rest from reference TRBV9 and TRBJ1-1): DSGVTQTPKHLITATGQRVTLRCSPRSGDLSVYWYQQSLDQGLQFLIQYYNGEERAKGNILERFSAQQFPDLHSELNLSSLELGDSALYFCASSVGGVHTEAFFGQGTRLTVV.

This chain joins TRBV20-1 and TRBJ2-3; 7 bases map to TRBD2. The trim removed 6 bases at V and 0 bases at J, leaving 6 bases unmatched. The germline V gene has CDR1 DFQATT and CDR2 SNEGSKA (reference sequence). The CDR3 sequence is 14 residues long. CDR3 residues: CSALLALSTDTQYF. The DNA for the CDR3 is TGCAGTGCCCTACTAGCGCTAAGCACAGATACGCAGTATTTT.